The 15 T cell receptor beta chains in this list originate from one sample, sequenced in a study of T-cell memory formation after mild COVID-19. TCRdb reprocessed the 5' RACE reads with MiXCR, giving one entry per CDR3 protein. Of fewer than 300,000 distinct CDR3 sequences listed, approximately 18% were seen once; the top ten hold approximately 22%. Sequencing used PBMCs or a T cell subset sorted from them (not recorded which). The receptor source for this set is a man younger than 35 who had mild COVID-19 (a few samples of this study predate the infection). Cell type and time point are not known.

The chain recombines TRBV9 with TRBJ2-1, with D tentatively TRBD2 (5 bases). V was shortened by 4 bases and J by 12 bases, with 26 bases between the two germline ends. This CDR3 has 16 amino acids. The germline CDR1 and CDR2 sequences are SGDLS and YYNGEE. CDR3 DNA: TGTGCCAGCAGCACCTCCGGAGGATTCAATGAGCAGCGGCAGTTCTTC. Its translation: CASSTSGGFNEQRQFF.

Only a few counts were recorded for this clonotype. The chain has TRBV10-3 and TRBJ1-3, with 12 positions matching TRBD1. With 4 bases clipped from V and 2 bases from J, the junction kept 15 bases outside the gene matches. Looked up from germline, CDR1 is ENHRY and CDR2 is SYGVKD. There are 20 residues in the CDR3. The CDR3 spells CAISAGTGTGGALAGNTIYF. As DNA, the CDR3 is TGTGCCATCAGTGCGGGAACCGGGACAGGGGGCGCATTGGCTGGAAACACCATATATTTT.

V is TRBV7-2 and J is TRBJ2-3; 9 bases map to TRBD2. The CDR3 has 16 amino acids. V lost 1 base and J lost 0; bases outside the gene matches: 2. Germline V gene data show CDR1 as SGHTA and CDR2 as FQGNSA. The CDR3 region is CASSLGRGGSTDTQYF. The CDR3, as DNA: TGTGCCAGCAGCTTAGGGCGGGGGGGAAGCACAGATACGCAGTATTTT.

Concerning this clonotype itself: A read error may account for a junction end that differs from germline. The chain links TRBV6-6 to TRBJ2-1, with D tentatively TRBD2 (5 bases). CDR1 MNHNY and CDR2 SVGAGI come from the germline V gene (reference sequence). The CDR3 loop spans 11 amino acids. CDR3 residues: CASIYEGDQFF. In DNA form, the CDR3 reads TGTGCCAGCATTTACGAGGGAGATCAGTTCTTC.

This clonotype occurred many times. The chain employs TRBV7-6 and TRBJ2-1, with TRBD2 matching 14 bases. Per the germline V gene, CDR1 is SGHVS and CDR2 is FNYEAQ. This CDR3 has 17 amino acids. The V segment lost 6 bases and the J segment 0 bases; nucleotides outside the gene matches: 4. CDR3 residues: CASSQGTSGSSYNEQFF. DNA of the CDR3: TGTGCCAGCAGTCAGGGGACTAGCGGGAGCTCCTACAATGAGCAGTTCTTC.

The chain uses TRBV7-2 and TRBJ1-2; D remains ambiguous. The length of the CDR3 is 14 residues. CDR1 is SGHTA, CDR2 FQGNSA, per germline. Trimming left V 1 base short and J 8 bases short, with 14 bases between. The CDR3 DNA reads TGTGCCAGCAGCTTAGAGCCCGGGCCTGGGGGCTACACCTTC. This codes for CASSLEPGPGGYTF.

This clonotype has more than one count but fewer than ten. The rearrangement links TRBV6-2 or TRBV6-3 to TRBJ2-3; TRBD2 is a possible D gene (6 bases). The CDR3 sequence is 16 residues long. CDR1 and CDR2 (germline): MNHEY, SVGEGT. Trimming took 2 bases from V and 5 from J, leaving 17 bases between them. The CDR3 DNA reads TGTGCCAGCAGTTACCCGAGGGCGGGGAAAGGAGATACGCAGTATTTT. Translation gives CASSYPRAGKGDTQYF.

This chain connects TRBV11-2 to TRBJ2-5, with a possible D match to TRBD1 (6 bases). This CDR3 comprises 17 residues. Germline V gives CDR1 SGHAT, CDR2 FQNNGV. Between the trimmed V and J ends, which lost 5 bases and 3 bases, there was a span of 22 bases. Here the CDR3 DNA reads TGTGCCAGCAGCCCGATGGGGAACAGGGAAGAGAAAGAGACCCAGTACTTC. This encodes CASSPMGNREEKETQYF. Variable domain in full (rest from reference TRBV11-2 and TRBJ2-5): EAGVAQSPRYKIIEKRQSVAFWCNPISGHATLYWYQQILGQGPKLLIQFQNNGVVDDSQLPKDRFSAERLKGVDSTLKIQPAKLEDSAVYLCASSPMGNREEKETQYFGPGTRLLVL.

This clonotype was found a few times. The chain combines TRBV28 with TRBJ2-1; D remains unclear. The CDR3 covers 15 residues. The germline V and J ends were trimmed by 3 bases and 4 bases, with 13 bases remaining between them. The V gene's germline CDR1 is MDHEN and CDR2 SYDVKM. CDR3 sequence reads: CASSLAQLSYNEQFF. Here the CDR3 DNA reads TGTGCCAGCAGTTTGGCACAACTGAGTTACAATGAGCAGTTCTTC.

The table lists this clonotype with many counts. CDR3 region: CASSPGLAGGETQYF. The CDR3 DNA reads as TGTGCCAGCAGCCCTGGACTAGCGGGCGGGGAGACCCAGTACTTC. V and J are TRBV7-8 and TRBJ2-5, with TRBD2 matching 11 bases. The V segment lost 5 bases and the J segment 5 bases; nucleotides outside the gene matches: 7. CDR3 length: 15 residues. CDR1 is SGHVS, CDR2 FQNEAQ, per germline.

This clonotype was seen a few times. The V and J genes are TRBV7-2 and TRBJ2-1; 9 bases fit TRBD2. The V segment lost 5 bases and the J segment 3 bases; nucleotides outside the gene matches: 5. The CDR3 consists of 15 residues. Germline CDR1 and CDR2: SGHTA and FQGNSA. The DNA of the CDR3 is TGTGCCAGCAGCGCAGCGGGGGGAAGCTACAATGAGCAGTTCTTC. Translated: CASSAAGGSYNEQFF.

The chain joins TRBV20-1 to TRBJ1-1; 7 bases are a match to TRBD1. The CDR3 consists of 14 residues. Trimming at V came to 4 bases and at J to 3 bases, leaving 8 bases not matched to a gene. Germline-derived CDR1 and CDR2 are DFQATT and SNEGSKA (reference sequence). Here the CDR3 DNA reads TGCAGTGCTAAAGAGGGGGCAGCGTACACTGAAGCTTTCTTT. This encodes CSAKEGAAYTEAFF.

As DNA, the CDR3 is TGCGCCAGCAGCCAAGATCAGGGGACGAATCAGCCCCAGCATTTT. Amino acids: CASSQDQGTNQPQHF. This chain uses TRBV4-1 with TRBJ1-5; the D gene is possibly TRBD1 (6 bases). Looked up from germline, CDR1 is MGHRA and CDR2 is YSYEKL. Trimming shortened V by 0 bases and J by 4 bases, and 10 bases separated the two germline ends. The CDR3 spans 15 residues.

This chain links TRBV4-1 with TRBJ2-7; D is unresolved. The CDR3 covers 13 residues. Trimming pared 4 bases from V and 5 bases from J, leaving 12 bases between. Germline V gene lookup returns CDR1 MGHRA and CDR2 YSYEKL. CDR3 sequence: CASSRDIPDEQYV. The CDR3 DNA follows: TGCGCCAGCAGCCGGGATATCCCAGACGAGCAGTACGTC.

The V and J genes are TRBV7-2 and TRBJ1-6, with 9 bases aligning to TRBD1. From germline, CDR1 is SGHTA and CDR2 FQGNSA. With V trimmed by 3 bases and J by 8 bases, 5 bases remained unmatched. The CDR3 extends over 15 amino acids. CDR3 amino acids: CASSFAGQGYSPLHF. In DNA form, the CDR3 reads TGTGCCAGCAGCTTCGCTGGACAGGGGTATTCACCCCTCCACTTT.